The rows below give T cell receptor beta chains drawn from one sample of a study of blood T cell repertoires in COVID-19. Using immunoSEQ multiplex PCR, the repertoire was profiled, and TCRdb retains in-frame clones only, with some absent. Of 100,000 or so clones in the sample, 70% to 90% were seen once. The source material was peripheral blood. These receptors were taken from a man between 45 and 60 years old with active or convalescent COVID-19. Each CDR3 is given with its conserved first and last residue. Each record gives: J gene, clone size, D gene, V gene, CDR3 DNA, CDR3 protein. The D gene is left open where the match is weak. Some rows have no size entry. The others give once, few or many, or a class for an expanded clone.

>TRBJ1-4|once|.|TRBV5-6
TGTGCCAGCAGCGCCCGCGATAATGAAAAACTGTTTTTT
CASSARDNEKLFF
>TRBJ1-4|.|.|TRBV28
TGTGCCAGCAGCAAACAGGGTTCTCCCGAAAAACTGTTTTTT
CASSKQGSPEKLFF
>TRBJ1-1|.|TRBD1|TRBV28
TGTGCCAGCAGCCCGGCCACAGGGGGCACTGAAGCTTTCTTT
CASSPATGGTEAFF
>TRBJ1-2|.|.|TRBV28
TGTGCCAGCAGTTTCGCCGCGGGGGGGCGAGAAAACTATGGCTACACCTTC
CASSFAAGGRENYGYTF
>TRBJ1-6|few|TRBD1|TRBV7-2
TGTGCCAGCAGCCCTCGACAGGGGTTCAATTCACCCCTCCACTTT
CASSPRQGFNSPLHF
>TRBJ2-3|.|TRBD2|TRBV3-1/TRBV3-2
TGTGCCAGCAGCCCTAAGCGGGGGGCTTACACAGATACGCAGTATTTT
CASSPKRGAYTDTQYF
>TRBJ2-1|.|.|TRBV10-3
TGTGCCATCAGCGGGGGGCCCCAGGGGAATGAGCAGTTCTTC
CAISGGPQGNEQFF
>TRBJ1-4|.|TRBD1|TRBV5-1
TGCGCCAGCAGCTCCACAGGGGGTGCTAATGAAAAACTGTTTTTT
CASSSTGGANEKLFF
>TRBJ1-1|.|TRBD1|TRBV28
TGTGCCAGCAGTCCCCGACAGGGACGAGCTTTCTTT
CASSPRQGRAFF
>TRBJ1-5|once|.|TRBV7-2
TGTGCCAGCAGCTTAAGCCGCAATCAGCCCCAGCATTTT
CASSLSRNQPQHF
>TRBJ2-5|.|TRBD2|TRBV24-1
TGTGCCACCAGTGATTTGGGACTAGCGGGCCCAGAGACCCAGTACTTC
CATSDLGLAGPETQYF
>TRBJ1-1|.|TRBD1|TRBV3-1/TRBV3-2
TGTGCCAGCAGCCACCATGGGACAGGGGACACTGAAGCTTTCTTT
CASSHHGTGDTEAFF
>TRBJ2-3|.|TRBD1|TRBV7-2
TGTGCCAGCACCCGGACAGGATATAGCACAGATACGCAGTATTTT
CASTRTGYSTDTQYF
>TRBJ1-2|once|.|TRBV6-5
TGTGCCAGCAGTCTCGGTCCGCTTTATGGCTACACCTTC
CASSLGPLYGYTF
>TRBJ2-1|.|TRBD2|TRBV18
TGTGCCAGCTCACCGCCCCCACTAGCGAAGCCCCCTTACAATGAGCAGTTCTTC
CASSPPPLAKPPYNEQFF
>TRBJ1-2|.|TRBD1|TRBV3-1/TRBV3-2
TGTGCCAGCAGCCCCCTGGACAGGGGGGACTATGGCTACACCTTC
CASSPLDRGDYGYTF
>TRBJ1-2|.|TRBD1|TRBV2
TGTGCCAGCGGGGGGACAGTAGCTAACTATGGCTACACCTTC
CASGGTVANYGYTF
>TRBJ1-5|.|TRBD1|TRBV4-1
TGCGCCAGCAGCCAAGATTTCGACAGGGTGGTTCAGCCCCAGCATTTT
CASSQDFDRVVQPQHF
>TRBJ1-1|.|TRBD1|TRBV6-6
TGTGCCAGCAGAGGGACAGGGCCTGAAGCTTTCTTT
CASRGTGPEAFF
>TRBJ2-3|.|.|TRBV18
TGTGCCAGCTCACCAGCCCTACAGGATACAGATACGCAGTATTTT
CASSPALQDTDTQYF
>TRBJ2-7|.|.|TRBV10-1
TGCGCCAGCAGTGAGCCCAGGGCCCCCTACGAGCAGTACTTC
CASSEPRAPYEQYF
>TRBJ2-2|.|.|TRBV7-7
TGTGCCAGCAGCCCCCTTCCGGGGATTCCGAACACCGGGGAGCTGTTTTTT
CASSPLPGIPNTGELFF
>TRBJ2-1|once|TRBD2|TRBV28
TGTGCCAGCAGTCCGCCCCCCTTTGACAGAGGAAAGCGGGGGTCCCAGTTCTTC
CASSPPPFDRGKRGSQFF
>TRBJ2-3|.|.|TRBV3-1/TRBV3-2
TGTGCCAGCAGCCAAGCGGCCGGGGGCACAGATACGCAGTATTTT
CASSQAAGGTDTQYF
>TRBJ2-3|.|TRBD2|TRBV11-2
TGTGCCAGCAGCTTAATGCGGGGGGGAGTCGCAGATACGCAGTATTTT
CASSLMRGGVADTQYF
>TRBJ2-2|.|.|TRBV7-6
TGTGCCAGCAGCGTGACAGCTAACACCGGGGAGCTGTTTTTT
CASSVTANTGELFF
>TRBJ1-1|.|.|TRBV5-4
TGTGCCAGCAGCTTGGTGGGGCTGGAAGCTTTCTTT
CASSLVGLEAFF
>TRBJ1-3|.|.|TRBV21-1
TGTGCCAGCAGCAAAACAGGGGGAAACACCATATATTTT
CASSKTGGNTIYF
>TRBJ1-1|.|TRBD1|TRBV4-3
TGCGCCAGCAGCCCGGGACAGGGTCGTCTAACTGAAGCTTTCTTT
CASSPGQGRLTEAFF
>TRBJ1-2|.|.|TRBV5-6
TGTGCCAGCAGCCCGTCTCAGGGGCCAGTTAACTATGGCTACACCTTC
CASSPSQGPVNYGYTF
>TRBJ1-5|.|TRBD1|TRBV24-1
TGTGCCACCAGTGCGACTGGACAGGCCTCAATCTTGCCCCAGCATTTT
CATSATGQASILPQHF
>TRBJ2-7|.|.|TRBV7-2
TGTGCCAGCAGCTTAGCGGCCGGGTACGAGCAGTACTTC
CASSLAAGYEQYF
>TRBJ2-1|.|TRBD2|TRBV18
TGTGCCAGCTCCCGGACTAGCGGGGGAGGCAATGAGCAGTTCTTC
CASSRTSGGGNEQFF
>TRBJ2-1|.|TRBD2|TRBV11-2
TGTGCCAGCAGCTCCCCCGGGACTAGCGCTCAAAGTCGCAATGAGCAGTTCTTC
CASSSPGTSAQSRNEQFF
>TRBJ1-1|.|TRBD1|TRBV5-4
TGTGCCAGCAGCTTGGGAGGACAGGGCGGCACTGAAGCTTTCTTT
CASSLGGQGGTEAFF
>TRBJ2-1|.|.|TRBV5-4
TGTGCCAGCAGCTTTGGGACATGGGATGAGCAGTTCTTC
CASSFGTWDEQFF
>TRBJ2-3|.|.|TRBV27
TGTGCCAGCAGTTGGGGCGACAGGCCAAACACAGATACGCAGTATTTT
CASSWGDRPNTDTQYF
>TRBJ1-1|.|TRBD1|TRBV29-1
TGCAGCGCCGGACAGGGCCTTGAAGCTTTCTTT
CSAGQGLEAFF
>TRBJ2-7|.|.|TRBV7-9
TGTGCCAGCAGCTTGGAGACAGATATTTACGAGCAGTACTTC
CASSLETDIYEQYF
>TRBJ2-2|.|TRBD1|TRBV5-6
TGTGCCAGCAGACGAACCGGGACAGGTCTTCCCGGGGAGCTGTTTTTT
CASRRTGTGLPGELFF
>TRBJ1-3|.|.|TRBV7-2
TGTGCCAGCAGCTTGAACGCAGGGGCCATCTCTGGAAACACCATATATTTT
CASSLNAGAISGNTIYF
>TRBJ2-7|.|TRBD1|TRBV5-5
TGTGCCAGCAGCTGGGAAGGGACAGGGTCCTACGAGCAGTACTTC
CASSWEGTGSYEQYF
>TRBJ2-2|.|TRBD2|TRBV2
TGTGCCAGCAGTCCTCGTGGACTAGAAACTAACACCGGGGAGCTGTTTTTT
CASSPRGLETNTGELFF
>TRBJ1-5|.|.|TRBV30
TGTGCCTGGAGTGTACCCGGGTTAAGCAATCAGCCCCAGCATTTT
CAWSVPGLSNQPQHF
>TRBJ2-5|.|.|TRBV29-1
TGCAGCGTTGAAGATTGGCGCACGGAGATGTACCTTTACTTC
CSVEDWRTEMYLYF
>TRBJ1-1|.|TRBD1|TRBV5-1
TGCGCCAGCAGCAAGGGACAGGGTCACATGAACACTGAAGCTTTCTTT
CASSKGQGHMNTEAFF
>TRBJ2-3|.|TRBD2|TRBV2
TGTGCCAGCAGTGAAGAAAGAACGGGGGGACCTAGCACAGATACGCAGTATTTT
CASSEERTGGPSTDTQYF
>TRBJ1-5|.|.|TRBV5-1
TGCGCCAGCAGGTTGGATGGGGCCAATCAGCCCCAGCATTTT
CASRLDGANQPQHF
>TRBJ2-7|.|TRBD1|TRBV10-3
TGTGCCGTGACTTCCGGGACAGATCTTTCCTACGAGCAGTACTTC
CAVTSGTDLSYEQYF
>TRBJ2-2|once|TRBD2|TRBV5-1
TGCGCCAGCAGCTTGAGGCTAGCGGGGAAGCCGAACACCGGGGAGCTGTTTTTT
CASSLRLAGKPNTGELFF
>TRBJ2-1|.|TRBD1|TRBV7-6
TGTGCCAGCAGCCACGGACAGGGGGCCTTGCGGGGGGCTTACAATGAGCAGTTCTTC
CASSHGQGALRGAYNEQFF
>TRBJ2-3|.|TRBD1|TRBV3-1/TRBV3-2
TGTGCCAGCAGCCAAGGAAAAGGGGACAGGGGAAGCACAGATACGCAGTATTTT
CASSQGKGDRGSTDTQYF
>TRBJ1-1|.|.|TRBV14
TGTGCCAGCAGCCCCCTGGACAAACTGAACACTGAAGCTTTCTTT
CASSPLDKLNTEAFF
>TRBJ2-3|once|.|TRBV28
TGTGCCAGCAGCCCAGGGGGCACAGATACGCAGTATTTT
CASSPGGTDTQYF
>TRBJ2-1|.|TRBD2|TRBV3-1/TRBV3-2
TGTGCCAGCAGGCAAGTTGGCGGGGGGACCTACAATGAGCAGTTCTTC
CASRQVGGGTYNEQFF
>TRBJ1-2|.|TRBD1|TRBV28
TGTGCCAGCAGTGGTTCCGGGACAGCAAGTAACTATGGCTACACCTTC
CASSGSGTASNYGYTF
>TRBJ2-7|.|TRBD1|TRBV4-1
TGCGCCAGCAGCCAAGAACAGGGGGCTTCCTACGAGCAGTACTTC
CASSQEQGASYEQYF
>TRBJ2-2|.|.|TRBV24-1
TGTGCCACCAGTGACCCGGCGGGGCGGGCGAACACCGGGGAGCTGTTTTTT
CATSDPAGRANTGELFF